One and the same sample provided the 9 T cell receptor beta chains below, sequenced in a study of T-cell memory formation after mild COVID-19. Using its own MiXCR run on the 5' RACE reads, TCRdb lists one record per CDR3 protein. The sample includes about 310,000 distinct CDR3 sequences, just under 20% of them seen just once. The source material was PBMCs or a T cell subset sorted from them (not recorded which). The source is a man between 18 and 35 years old who had mild COVID-19 (a few samples of this study predate the infection). Cell type and time point are not known.

This clonotype turned up a few times. The V gene is TRBV5-1, the J gene TRBJ2-7; tentatively, D is TRBD1 or TRBD2 (5 bases each). CDR3 length equals 17 residues. The germline gives CDR1 SGHRS, CDR2 YFSETQ. The germline V and J ends were trimmed by 3 bases and 0 bases, with 19 bases remaining between them. The CDR3 bases are TGCGCCAGCAGCTCGTTTGTTGGGGGACGAACCTCCTACGAGCAGTACTTC. Its protein product is CASSSFVGGRTSYEQYF.

V gene TRBV11-3 combines with J gene TRBJ2-5; TRBD1 aligns across 9 bases. V lost 5 bases to trimming and J lost 0 bases; unmatched junction nucleotides: 7. The germline V gene has CDR1 SGHNT and CDR2 YENEEA. The CDR3 has 16 residues. The CDR3 region has the DNA TGTGCCAGCAGCCAAAGACAGGGGGGGTACCAAGAGACCCAGTACTTC. It specifies CASSQRQGGYQETQYF.

A single count supports this clonotype. V gene TRBV12-5 combines with J gene TRBJ2-1, with D possibly being TRBD2 (6 bases). The germline gives CDR1 LGHNT, CDR2 FRNRAP. The ends were cut back, 5 bases at V and 0 bases at J, with 11 bases in the middle. The CDR3 consists of 15 residues. The CDR3 sequence is CASGTDGSSYNEQFF. DNA of the CDR3: TGTGCTAGTGGTACCGACGGGAGCTCCTACAATGAGCAGTTCTTC.

Notes on this clonotype: Germline and junction disagree at one end, which may indicate a read error. The chain carries TRBV7-2 and TRBJ2-5; D is perhaps TRBD2 (7 bases). The CDR3 runs 14 residues. CDR1 is SGHTA and CDR2 is FQGNSA in the germline V gene. The CDR3 DNA sequence: TGCGCCAGCAGCCGAGGGGGGGTTAGAGAGACCCAGTACTTC. Translating gives CASSRGGVRETQYF.

The rearrangement uses TRBV6-6 and TRBJ2-1; 13 positions agree with TRBD2. The CDR3 is 15 amino acids. The junction had 6 bases not matched to a gene; V was cut back by 6 bases and J by 7 bases. CDR1 MNHNY and CDR2 SVGAGI come from the germline V gene (reference sequence). In DNA, the CDR3 is TGTGCCAGCAGATTGACTAGCGGGGGGTATAATGAGCAGTTCTTC. It translates to CASRLTSGGYNEQFF.

This clonotype was counted between two and nine times. The rearrangement links TRBV7-9 to TRBJ2-5, with 8 bases aligning to TRBD1. The CDR3 covers 16 residues. Germline values: CDR1 SEHNR, CDR2 FQNEAQ (reference sequence). J lost 5 bases, V lost 5 bases, and 13 bases had no gene match. The CDR3 DNA sequence: TGTGCCAGCAGCAGGGGACAGGTGGCCGAAGTGGAGACCCAGTACTTC. It translates to CASSRGQVAEVETQYF. Full variable domain (remainder filled in from reference TRBV7-9 and TRBJ2-5): DTGVSQNPRHKITKRGQNVTFRCDPISEHNRLYWYRQTLGQGPEFLTYFQNEAQLEKSRLLSDRFSAERPKGSFSTLEIQRTEQGDSAMYLCASSRGQVAEVETQYFGPGTRLLVL.

The J gene is TRBJ1-1, the V gene TRBV7-2, with D unresolved. V shed 8 bases and J shed 1 base, with 14 bases lying between them. CDR1 and CDR2 from the germline V gene are SGHTA and FQGNSA. CDR3 length equals 14 residues. The CDR3 here is CASAGLSGNTEAFF. Here the CDR3 DNA reads TGTGCCAGCGCGGGCTTGTCGGGGAACACTGAAGCTTTCTTT. The full variable domain, completed using reference TRBV7-2 and TRBJ1-1, is GAGVSQSPSNKVTEKGKDVELRCDPISGHTALYWYRQSLGQGLEFLIYFQGNSAPDKSGLPSDRFSAERTGGSVSTLTIQRTQQEDSAVYLCASAGLSGNTEAFFGQGTRLTVV.

The chain couples TRBV20-1 to TRBJ1-4, with D unresolved. Germline V gene data show CDR1 as DFQATT and CDR2 as SNEGSKA (reference sequence). Between the trimmed V and J ends, which lost 7 bases and 7 bases, there was a span of 19 bases. The CDR3 spans 14 residues. CDR3 DNA: TGCAGTGTCTCAATCGGACTTTCCCCTGAAAAACTGTTTTTT. Encoded protein: CSVSIGLSPEKLFF.

This clonotype was observed a handful of times. The gene calls are TRBV29-1 and TRBJ1-2; no definite D call. The CDR3 sequence is 11 residues long. Germline V gene sequence: CDR1 SQVTM, CDR2 ANQGSEA. Trimming removed 4 bases at V and 2 bases at J, with 5 bases between. The CDR3 DNA is TGCAGCGTTGTTGTCAACTATGGCTACACCTTC. This sequence encodes CSVVVNYGYTF.